This entry lists 21 T cell receptor beta chains sequenced from one sample in a study of T cell repertoires in cytomegalovirus infection. TCRdb ran MiXCR on the reads and lists one entry per CDR3 protein. The sample shows hundreds of thousands of distinct CDR3 sequences, about 33% of them seen only once. The antigens of these receptors remain unknown. The source was cultured CD8+ T cells from PBMCs, collected from culture after CMV antigen stimulation. The receptors derive from a human donor in good health (CMV status not recorded). Some clones in this sample may be carry-over from other donors' samples.

The count of this clonotype is one. This rearrangement joins TRBV4-1 to TRBJ1-1, with D maybe TRBD1 (6 bases). This CDR3 has 13 amino acids. V gave up 3 bases and J gave up 7 bases, with 12 bases separating them. From germline, CDR1 is MGHRA and CDR2 YSYEKL. As DNA, the CDR3 is TGCGCCAGCAGCCATCCTGGGGGGCTTGAAGCTTTCTTT. Amino acids: CASSHPGGLEAFF.

This clonotype was recorded a few times. The genes are TRBV12-3 or TRBV12-4 and TRBJ2-5, with TRBD2 matching 9 bases. Losses at the gene ends were 2 bases for V and 4 bases for J; bases not matched to a gene: 11. The length of the CDR3 is 17 residues. This CDR3 is CASSLQGSGGRRETQYF. Written as DNA, the CDR3 is TGTGCCAGCAGTTTACAAGGTAGCGGGGGCCGGCGAGAGACCCAGTACTTC.

In its sample, this clonotype was seen a few times. The J gene is TRBJ1-4, the V gene TRBV2; 9 nucleotides line up with TRBD1. This CDR3 region has 14 residues. V shed 6 bases, J shed 6 bases, and the junction held 5 bases outside the gene matches. The germline V gene encodes CDR1 SNHLY and CDR2 FYNNEI. CDR3 nucleotides: TGTGCCAGCAGCAACAGGGGGCTCGATGAAAAACTGTTTTTT. Its translation is CASSNRGLDEKLFF. Looking up the rest from reference TRBV2 and TRBJ1-4 gives the full variable domain: EPEVTQTPSHQVTQMGQEVILRCVPISNHLYFYWYRQILGQKVEFLVSFYNNEISEKSEIFDDQFSVERPDGSNFTLKIRSTKLEDSAMYFCASSNRGLDEKLFFGSGTQLSVL.

The rearrangement joins TRBV27 to TRBJ1-4; TRBD1 matches at 7 bases. V shed 8 bases, J shed 8 bases, and the junction held 11 bases outside the gene matches. This CDR3 contains 14 residues. The germline V gene encodes CDR1 MNHEY and CDR2 SMNVEV (reference sequence). The CDR3 DNA follows: TGTGCCAGCGGTAGGAGACAGGGAGGCGAAAAACTGTTTTTT. Amino acid sequence: CASGRRQGGEKLFF.

This clonotype appeared a few times. The V call is TRBV6-6, the J call TRBJ1-5; D ambiguous. With 0 bases removed from V and 2 bases from J, the gap between germline ends came to 8 bases. The CDR3 length is 15 residues. Germline values: CDR1 MNHNY, CDR2 SVGAGI (reference sequence). CDR3 sequence (DNA): TGTGCCAGCAGTTACTCGAACGGACGCAATCAGCCCCAGCATTTT. It yields the protein CASSYSNGRNQPQHF.

This clonotype was found many times. The chain joins TRBV7-2 to TRBJ1-2; D gene ambiguous. This CDR3 is 14 amino acids long. Germline assignment: CDR1 SGHTA and CDR2 FQGNSA. Trimming removed 2 bases at V and 0 bases at J, with 7 bases between. The CDR3 sequence: CASSLHPTNYGYTF. DNA for the CDR3: TGTGCCAGCAGCTTACATCCCACTAACTATGGCTACACCTTC.

In DNA form, the CDR3 reads TGTGCCATCAGTGAGCTCAGCGGGTCTAACTCCTACAATGAGCAGTTCTTC. Amino acids: CAISELSGSNSYNEQFF. The chain combines TRBV10-3 with TRBJ2-1; possible D gene TRBD2, 6 bases. CDR3 length equals 17 residues. Trimming removed 2 bases at V and 0 bases at J, with 14 bases between. Germline V CDR1 and CDR2: ENHRY, SYGVKD.

The chain combines TRBV19 with TRBJ1-4, with D uncertain. Germline-derived CDR1 and CDR2 are LNHDA and SQIVND (reference sequence). Trimming left V 8 bases short and J 7 bases short, with 8 bases between. The CDR3 spans 11 residues. This CDR3 is CASSSVEKLFF. The DNA of the CDR3 is TGTGCCAGTTCGAGTGTTGAAAAACTGTTTTTT.

This sequence joins TRBV12-3 or TRBV12-4 and TRBJ1-6; D unclear. Trimming pared 5 bases from V and 4 bases from J, leaving 6 bases between. The CDR3 sequence is 13 residues long. The CDR3 DNA sequence: TGTGCCAGCAGTGGGTCTTATAATTCACCCCTCCACTTT. Translation: CASSGSYNSPLHF.

This clonotype was counted a single time. The rearrangement uses TRBV29-1 and TRBJ1-2; D is unresolved. Trimming took 5 bases from V and 6 from J, leaving 13 bases between them. The CDR3 is 12 amino acids. CDR1 and CDR2 (germline): SQVTM, ANQGSEA. CDR3 sequence: CSVRTPRDGYTF. CDR3 in DNA: TGCAGCGTTAGGACCCCACGGGATGGCTACACCTTC. The full variable domain, with the rest looked up from reference TRBV29-1 and TRBJ1-2, is SAVISQKPSRDICQRGTSLTIQCQVDSQVTMMFWYRQQPGQSLTLIATANQGSEATYESGFVIDKFPISRPNLTFSTLTVSNMSPEDSSIYLCSVRTPRDGYTFGSGTRLTVV.

This clonotype was counted only a few times. The chain combines TRBV12-3 or TRBV12-4 with TRBJ1-5; a weak D match, TRBD1 (6 bases). The CDR3 is 14 amino acids. V dropped 6 bases and J dropped 7 bases, with 16 bases sitting between them. The DNA of the CDR3 is TGTGCCAGCAGAGGCACAGGGTCGAGCCAGCCCCAGCATTTT. Translated: CASRGTGSSQPQHF.

The V gene is TRBV14, the J gene TRBJ2-7, with D perhaps TRBD1 (5 bases). The V gene lost 5 bases and the J gene lost 13 bases, with 24 bases spanning the gap. The length of the CDR3 is 14 residues. Germline loops: CDR1 SGHDN, CDR2 FVKESK. The CDR3 DNA is TGTGCCAGCAGCATCCGGACACTACCTACGAAGTTATACGTC. This translates into CASSIRTLPTKLYV.

This clonotype showed up just a few times. The CDR3 bases are TGTGCCAGTAGTGCTACACCTTATAGCAATCAGCCCCAGCATTTT. It codes for CASSATPYSNQPQHF. The rearrangement links TRBV19 to TRBJ1-5; D is ambiguous. The CDR3 is 15 residues long. Trimming took off 5 bases at V and 0 bases at J, with 11 bases between the two ends. Germline CDR1 is LNHDA and CDR2 is SQIVND (reference sequence). The variable domain in full, with the rest retrieved from reference TRBV19 and TRBJ1-5, is DGGITQSPKYLFRKEGQNVTLSCEQNLNHDAMYWYRQDPGQGLRLIYYSQIVNDFQKGDIAEGYSVSREKKESFPLTVTSAQKNPTAFYLCASSATPYSNQPQHFGDGTRLSIL.

This clonotype turned up a few times. V gene TRBV14 combines with J gene TRBJ1-3; possibly TRBD1 for D (6 bases). Germline values: CDR1 SGHDN, CDR2 FVKESK. The CDR3 sequence is 19 residues long. V shed 4 bases and J shed 4 bases, with 26 bases lying between them. CDR3 amino acids: CASSRPRLGTGISGNTIYF. The DNA for the CDR3 is TGTGCCAGCAGCCGACCCCGGTTAGGAACAGGGATCTCCGGAAACACCATATATTTT.

This clonotype has just a few counts. J is TRBJ1-2 and V is TRBV6-5; possibly TRBD1 for D (6 bases). V was trimmed by 2 bases and J by 8 bases, leaving 18 bases between them. The CDR3 is 15 amino acids. CDR1 is MNHEY and CDR2 is SVGAGI in the germline V gene. Here the CDR3 DNA reads TGTGCCAGCAGTTACCAAACGAGCACAGGGTACGGCTACACCTTC. Translating gives CASSYQTSTGYGYTF.

The V gene is TRBV7-4, the J gene TRBJ2-2; 8 bases are a match to TRBD1. Germline CDR1 is SGHVT and CDR2 is SQSDAQ. This CDR3 is built from 15 residues. Trimming removed 3 bases from V and 4 bases from J; junction bases left unmatched: 4. The CDR3 is CASSFRQGSTGELFF. The CDR3 nucleotides read TGTGCCAGCAGCTTCCGACAGGGGAGCACCGGGGAGCTGTTTTTT.

This clonotype occurred many times. The CDR3 bases are TGTGCCAGCAGCTTAGGTCCCGACTACGAGCAGTACGTC. This translates into CASSLGPDYEQYV. The genes are TRBV7-6 and TRBJ2-7; D unresolved. V was trimmed by 1 base and J by 3 bases, leaving 7 bases between them. The CDR3 length is 13 residues. Germline CDR1 SGHVS, CDR2 FNYEAQ.

The gene calls are TRBV12-3 or TRBV12-4 and TRBJ1-5, with D possibly matching TRBD1 (6 bases). This CDR3 has 16 amino acids. V dropped 3 bases and J dropped 3 bases, with 15 bases sitting between them. CDR3 residues: CASSFITGSDNQPQHF. The CDR3 DNA follows: TGTGCCAGCAGTTTTATAACAGGGTCGGACAATCAGCCCCAGCATTTT.

This clonotype was found a few times. The chain recombines TRBV6-1 with TRBJ1-2, with D maybe TRBD1 (6 bases). CDR1 and CDR2 from the germline V gene are MNHNS and SASEGT. V was shortened by 8 bases and J by 4 bases, with 23 bases between the two germline ends. The CDR3 is 16 residues long. CDR3 sequence: CASAHEYRERGYGYTF. The DNA for the CDR3 is TGTGCCAGCGCCCATGAATACAGGGAAAGAGGCTATGGCTACACCTTC.

This clonotype was detected ten times or more. The chain joins TRBV9 to TRBJ1-2; D possibly corresponds to TRBD1 (6 bases). The V gene's germline CDR1 is SGDLS and CDR2 YYNGEE. The CDR3 is 13 amino acids. The V and J ends lost 6 bases and 7 bases respectively, with 16 bases between them. The CDR3 DNA sequence: TGTGCCAGCAACCAGGGGAGTTTAAGTGGCTACACCTTC. Amino acid sequence: CASNQGSLSGYTF.

The V and J genes are TRBV4-3 and TRBJ2-1; D gene uncertain. V dropped 0 bases and J dropped 10 bases, with 7 bases sitting between them. The V gene's germline CDR1 is LGHNA and CDR2 YSLEER. This CDR3 region has 12 residues. CDR3 sequence reads: CASSQDVGEQFF. The CDR3 DNA is TGCGCCAGCAGCCAAGATGTGGGGGAGCAGTTCTTC.